What follows describes a single TCR beta chain. The antigen it binds to is not known. The record has no base qualities; no much larger clone is one base away. Using the deep immunoSEQ assay, TCR CDR3 regions were amplified from genomic DNA by multiplex PCR. Genomic DNA extracted from each cell subset was distributed evenly over all wells of several immunoSEQ 96-well plates, and each plate served as one replicate. For sorted subsets, about 200 ng genomic DNA, equal to 30,000 to 35,000 T cell genomes, was loaded into each replicate PCR. The purified libraries were quantified using a Qubit 3.0 fluorometer, sized with a Bioanalyzer 2100, and then quantified again using the KAPA Library Quantification kit. Every immunoSEQ 96-well plate was sequenced on a separate single-read 150-cycle Illumina NextSeq 550 flow cell. Concerning the study's data processing: Because only junctional sequences without quality scores were contained in the immunoSEQ output, filtering matching that applied to full-length reads could not be performed. Sequences were annotated with PyIR, a Python wrapper for IgBLAST v1.9, using IMGT germline references to assign V/J genes and CDR3. Reads were removed for weak V/J assignments (E-value above 1e-6), missing CDR3, stop codons, out-of-frame junctions, or ambiguous translated residues. V3J clonotypes were defined as sequences sharing the same inferred V gene, J gene, and CDR3 amino acid sequence. The percentage overlap between two repertoires was calculated by dividing the number of shared unique clonotypes by the size of the smaller repertoire. RTK rarefaction, the Chao1 estimator, and Recon v2.1 estimates of unobserved clonotypes were used to assess repertoire richness. OLGA was used to compute generation probabilities for all TCRbeta clonotypes that the gDNA method yielded from a few donors. What TCRdb holds here is the immuneACCESS table cut down to in-frame rearrangements. Part of the clones is not present; checked against another copy, under half of the missing clones reflect an unresolved V gene, and the others are unexplained. D and trimming were read from the DNA, whereas the V and J calls and clone size are those reported in that table. The sample yields about 700,000 clones; 74% were counted once. Clones ranked in the top ten supply around 1.6% of the sample.

Donors were healthy HIV-negative adults with no recently reported acute infections or vaccinations. Only Caucasian adults living in Nashville, Tennessee, USA were represented among the donors. Magnetic negative selection was used to enrich CD4+ T cells, after which naive cells were positively selected on CD45RA and the negative fraction became the memory subset. After blood collection by leukapheresis, PBMCs were isolated using Ficoll-Histopaque density gradient centrifugation and then cryopreserved in the vapor phase of liquid nitrogen. Analytical flow cytometry was used to check the purity and quantity of every magnetically sorted T cell population. Each sorted fraction had its genomic DNA isolated and then quantified by UV absorbance on a Nanodrop 2000c. Trimming costs V 6 bases and J 7 bases, and their ends lie 15 bases apart. The germline V gene (reference sequence) specifies LNHDA as CDR1 and SQIVND as CDR2. The CDR3 has 13 amino acids, counting the end cysteine and phenylalanine. Only the CDR3 DNA is retained, 39 bases long and in frame from the first base.

The sample comes from a study of shared clonotypes between healthy human individuals (dated by TCRdb to the early 2020s). For context, the study as a whole: A few men and a couple of women, aged 18 to 49 years, made up the cohort. Per donor, three plates each were used for CD4 naive and CD4 memory, two for CD8 naive, and one for CD8 memory. To estimate repertoire size and how much clonotype sharing occurs between individuals, the study deeply sequenced the blood TCR repertoires of roughly 5 healthy adults. To increase sequencing depth and limit assay-specific biases, TCR repertoire library preparation and sequencing were carried out by different laboratories using diverse techniques. Per donor, leukapheresis produced somewhere between about 0.9 and 9.5 billion PBMCs.

What the study reported, not specific to this receptor: Because the study included a small number of donors, the genetic and exposure-history diversity represented was limited. Compared with non-shared clonotypes, clonotypes shared by all four sorted-subset donors had higher generation probabilities. Pairwise subsampling indicated that sequencing depth was expected to affect the degree of clonotype sharing among donors. Sampling was restricted to blood, and TCR repertoires in tissues likely differ from the TCR repertoires found in blood. Even with the large sequencing depth, rarefaction of the sorted-subset datasets indicated that sequencing was incomplete. When several donors were compared, the shared fraction of clonotypes was about 5% for naive CD4, more than 3% for naive CD8, 2% to 2.5% for memory CD4, and 0.3% to 0.5% for memory CD8. Naive subsets generally had larger estimated clonotype richness than memory subsets did.

The rearranged segments are TRBV19 and TRBJ1-2; TRBD1 is a weak D gene call, 6 bases matching. The origin of this receptor is a woman aged 30 to 39 in good health. The sequencing sample was made of memory CD4+ T cells sorted from blood. Explained via the paper, the cell subset or site label denotes: CD45RA-negative fraction. The DNA is as follows: TGTGCCAGTAGGTCGACAGGCCCTTTTGGCTACACCTTC. Translated, it reads CASRSTGPFGYTF. The variable domain in full, with residues beyond the CDR3 obtained from the reference TRBV19 and TRBJ1-2 genes, is DGGITQSPKYLFRKEGQNVTLSCEQNLNHDAMYWYRQDPGQGLRLIYYSQIVNDFQKGDIAEGYSVSREKKESFPLTVTSAQKNPTAFYLCASRSTGPFGYTFGSGTRLTVV.